A single sample gave rise to the 5 T cell receptor beta chains below, sequenced in a study of monozygotic twins with inflammatory bowel disease. From its re-call of the 5' RACE reads, TCRdb lists each CDR3 protein once, without DNA. Its table lists around 400,000 distinct CDR3 sequences. The sample consisted of blood. The receptors were sampled from a human donor with ulcerative colitis or Crohn's disease, or a healthy co-twin of an affected twin (not recorded which).

This rearrangement joins TRBV7-2 to TRBJ2-1. CDR1 is SGHTA, CDR2 FQGNSA, per germline. The CDR3 is made up of 14 amino acids. CDR3 region: CASSQISSYNEQFF.

The gene calls are TRBV7-9 and TRBJ1-6. Germline assignment: CDR1 SEHNR and CDR2 FQNEAQ (reference sequence). This CDR3 has 17 amino acids. The CDR3 sequence: CASSRSVLGSYNSPLHF.

This sequence joins TRBV5-6 and TRBJ2-7; the D call of TRBD1 rests on TCRdb alone, since no DNA is present to check it. Germline V CDR1 and CDR2: SGHDT, YYEEEE. The CDR3 is made up of 14 amino acids. The chain's CDR3 is CASSLRTGTYEQYF.

This chain connects TRBV15 to TRBJ2-1; TCRdb proposes TRBD2, but this gene call is untestable without DNA. Germline V lookup: CDR1 LNHNV, CDR2 YYDKDF (reference sequence). The CDR3 sequence is 16 residues long. The CDR3 spells CATSSAGLAVNNEQFF.

This sequence joins TRBV20-1 and TRBJ1-1; TCRdb returns TRBD1, unconfirmable since there is no DNA. The germline V gene has CDR1 DFQATT and CDR2 SNEGSKA (reference sequence). The length of the CDR3 is 13 residues. The CDR3 here is CSAVQGLNTEAFF.